These 10 T cell receptor beta chains share one sample of origin, sequenced in a study of blood T cells in healthy people across ages. Combining a sample-barcoded 5' primer with a J-beta primer mix, a second PCR ran for roughly 7 to 11 cycles. MiXCR was run by TCRdb on the 5' RACE reads, yielding one entry per CDR3 protein. This table has about 1,800,000 distinct CDR3 sequences, 28% appearing once. The specimen was blood. These receptors were collected from a woman in her 30s in good health.

J is TRBJ2-7 and V is TRBV20-1; possibly TRBD2 for D (6 bases). The CDR3 is made up of 13 amino acids. CDR1 is DFQATT, CDR2 SNEGSKA, per germline (reference sequence). The germline V and J ends were trimmed by 6 bases and 2 bases, with 14 bases remaining between them. CDR3 protein: CSASRDLTYEQYF. DNA for the CDR3: TGCAGTGCCAGTCGGGACTTGACCTACGAGCAGTACTTC.

This clonotype has just a few counts. The chain carries TRBV4-1 and TRBJ1-6; perhaps TRBD1 as D (6 bases). Trimming removed 2 bases at V and 7 bases at J, with 12 bases between. CDR3 size: 15 residues. Germline V gene data show CDR1 as MGHRA and CDR2 as YSYEKL. This chain's CDR3 is CASSQRTAANSPLHF. CDR3 bases: TGCGCCAGCAGCCAAAGGACAGCCGCGAATTCACCCCTCCACTTT.

The chain's CDR3 is CASSLPGQVADTQYF. The CDR3 DNA sequence: TGCGCCAGCAGCTTGCCGGGACAGGTGGCAGATACGCAGTATTTT. The chain carries TRBV5-1 and TRBJ2-3; 8 nucleotides agree with TRBD1. The CDR3 has 15 amino acids. The junction had 5 bases not matched to a gene; V was cut back by 1 base and J by 4 bases. Per the germline V gene, CDR1 is SGHRS and CDR2 is YFSETQ.

The J gene is TRBJ2-5, the V gene TRBV12-3 or TRBV12-4; either TRBD1 or TRBD2 may fit D (5 bases each). The V gene lost 8 bases and the J gene lost 5 bases, with 15 bases spanning the gap. The CDR3 runs to 13 residues. CDR3: CASGKGWGETQYF. Here the CDR3 DNA reads TGTGCCAGCGGAAAAGGGTGGGGGGAGACCCAGTACTTC.

This sequence joins TRBV24-1 and TRBJ2-3; D is perhaps TRBD1 or TRBD2 (5 bases each). Trimming stripped 2 bases from V and 1 base from J, with 9 bases between. CDR3 length: 15 residues. CDR1 KGHDR and CDR2 SFDVKD come from the germline V gene. The CDR3 DNA follows: TGTGCCACCAGTGATTCGGGACCACGCACAGATACGCAGTATTTT. Translated, it gives CATSDSGPRTDTQYF.

Concerning this clonotype: It may be a read error: a sequence one base away is much more abundant. The chain uses TRBV12-3 or TRBV12-4 and TRBJ2-7; possibly TRBD2 for D (6 bases). V lost 6 bases and J 7 bases, leaving 19 bases between the germline ends. The length of the CDR3 is 14 residues. CDR3 sequence: CASRSNGGGIEQYF. CDR3 DNA: TGTGCCAGCAGGTCAAACGGGGGAGGCATAGAGCAGTACTTC.

This clonotype appeared many times. The chain couples TRBV29-1 to TRBJ2-7; tentative D call: TRBD1 (5 bases). Per germline, CDR1 SQVTM and CDR2 ANQGSEA. There are 14 residues in the CDR3. Trimming stripped 6 bases from V and 0 bases from J, with 15 bases between. DNA of the CDR3: TGCAGCGTCGTAAGGGGATCAGGCTCCTACGAGCAGTACTTC. Translating gives CSVVRGSGSYEQYF.

Concerning this clonotype itself: The junction departs from the called germline gene at one end, perhaps through a read error. This chain connects TRBV24-1 to TRBJ2-1; 10 bases are a match to TRBD2. The length of the CDR3 is 15 residues. Germline CDR1 and CDR2: KGHDR and SFDVKD. CDR3 DNA sequence: TGTGCCACCAGTGTGGATAGCGGGGGGAACAATGAGCGGTTCTTC. Translated: CATSVDSGGNNERFF.

This clonotype showed up just a few times. The CDR3 sequence: CASRRPGTGNHGYTF. CDR3 in DNA: TGTGCCAGCAGACGACCCGGGACAGGGAACCATGGCTACACCTTC. The chain uses TRBV7-2 and TRBJ1-2, with 9 bases that match TRBD1. Unmatched junction bases numbered 11, after V lost 6 bases and J lost 6 bases. The CDR3 is made up of 15 amino acids. Per germline, CDR1 SGHTA and CDR2 FQGNSA. The full variable domain, its missing parts supplied by reference TRBV7-2 and TRBJ1-2, is GAGVSQSPSNKVTEKGKDVELRCDPISGHTALYWYRQSLGQGLEFLIYFQGNSAPDKSGLPSDRFSAERTGGSVSTLTIQRTQQEDSAVYLCASRRPGTGNHGYTFGSGTRLTVV.

The chain couples TRBV20-1 to TRBJ2-1, with 7 nucleotides matching TRBD2. Per the germline V gene, CDR1 is DFQATT and CDR2 is SNEGSKA (reference sequence). V gave up 3 bases and J gave up 8 bases; unmatched junction bases: 7. The CDR3 runs to 13 residues. The CDR3 DNA sequence: TGCAGTGCTAGTCCCTCAGGGAGGGATGAGCAGTTCTTC. It translates to CSASPSGRDEQFF.